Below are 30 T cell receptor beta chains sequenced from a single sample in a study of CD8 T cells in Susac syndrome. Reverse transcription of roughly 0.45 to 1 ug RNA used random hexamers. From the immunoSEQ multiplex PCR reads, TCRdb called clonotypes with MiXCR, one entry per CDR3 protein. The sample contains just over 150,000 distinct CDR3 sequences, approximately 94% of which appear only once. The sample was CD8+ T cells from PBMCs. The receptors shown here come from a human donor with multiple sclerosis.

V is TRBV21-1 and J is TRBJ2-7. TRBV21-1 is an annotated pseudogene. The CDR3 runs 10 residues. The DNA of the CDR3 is TGTGCCAGCAGCACCTACGAGCAGTACTTC. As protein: CASSTYEQYF.

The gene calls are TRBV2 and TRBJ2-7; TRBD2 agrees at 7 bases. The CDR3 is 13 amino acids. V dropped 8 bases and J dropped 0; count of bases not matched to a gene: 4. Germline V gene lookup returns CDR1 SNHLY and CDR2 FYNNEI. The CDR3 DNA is TGTGCCAGCGTGGCGGGGGTCTCCTACGAGCAGTACTTC. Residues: CASVAGVSYEQYF.

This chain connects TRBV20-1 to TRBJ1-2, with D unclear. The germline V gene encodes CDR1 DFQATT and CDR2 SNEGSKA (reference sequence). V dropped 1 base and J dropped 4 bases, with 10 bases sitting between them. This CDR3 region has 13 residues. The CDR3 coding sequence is TGCAGTGCTAGAGCCGGTTTTCGCTATGGCTACACCTTC. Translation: CSARAGFRYGYTF.

CDR3: CASSLSPGKNTEAFF. The CDR3 DNA reads TGTGCCAGCAGTTTATCCCCAGGGAAGAACACTGAAGCTTTCTTT. The chain joins TRBV27 to TRBJ1-1; weak D call: TRBD1 (5 bases). Trimming took 0 bases from V and 1 from J, leaving 9 bases between them. CDR3 size: 15 residues. CDR1 and CDR2 (germline): MNHEY, SMNVEV (reference sequence).

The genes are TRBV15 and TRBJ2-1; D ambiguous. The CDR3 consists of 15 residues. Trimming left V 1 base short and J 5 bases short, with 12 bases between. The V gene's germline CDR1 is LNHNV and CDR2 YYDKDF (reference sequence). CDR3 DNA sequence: TGTGCCACCAGCAGAGGGGCAGGACCGAACAATGAGCAGTTCTTC. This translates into CATSRGAGPNNEQFF.

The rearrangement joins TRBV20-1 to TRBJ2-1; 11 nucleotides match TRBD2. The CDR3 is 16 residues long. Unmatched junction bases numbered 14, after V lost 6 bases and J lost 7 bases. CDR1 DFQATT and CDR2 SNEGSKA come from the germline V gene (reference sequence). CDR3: CSASVSGGVSGNEQFF. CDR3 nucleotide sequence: TGCAGTGCCTCAGTTAGCGGGGGGGTATCCGGTAATGAGCAGTTCTTC.

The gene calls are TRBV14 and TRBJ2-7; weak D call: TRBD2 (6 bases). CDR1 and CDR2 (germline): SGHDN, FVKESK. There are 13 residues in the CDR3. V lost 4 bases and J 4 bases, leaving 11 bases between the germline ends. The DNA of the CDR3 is TGTGCCAGCAGCCTCAGGAGGGCGTACGAGCAGTACTTC. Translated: CASSLRRAYEQYF.

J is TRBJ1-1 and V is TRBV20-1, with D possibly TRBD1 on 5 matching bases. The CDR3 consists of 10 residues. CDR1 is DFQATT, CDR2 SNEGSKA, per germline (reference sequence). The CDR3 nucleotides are TGCAGGGCCTTGGGGGCTGAAGCTTTCTTT. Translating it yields CRALGAEAFF.

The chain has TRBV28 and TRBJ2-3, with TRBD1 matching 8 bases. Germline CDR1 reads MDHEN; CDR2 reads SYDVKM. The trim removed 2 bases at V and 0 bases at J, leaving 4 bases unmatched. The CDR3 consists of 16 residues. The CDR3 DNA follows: TGTGCCAGCAGTTTAGGGACAGGACCTAGCACAGATACGCAGTATTTT. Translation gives CASSLGTGPSTDTQYF.

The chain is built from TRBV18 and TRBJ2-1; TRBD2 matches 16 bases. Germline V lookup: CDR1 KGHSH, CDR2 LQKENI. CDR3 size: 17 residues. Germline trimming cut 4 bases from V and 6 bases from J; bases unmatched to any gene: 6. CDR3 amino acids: CASSLGLAGGPTNEQFF. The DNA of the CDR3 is TGTGCCAGCTCACTGGGACTAGCGGGGGGGCCTACCAATGAGCAGTTCTTC. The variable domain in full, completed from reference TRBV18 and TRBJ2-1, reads NAGVMQNPRHLVRRRGQEARLRCSPMKGHSHVYWYRQLPEEGLKFMVYLQKENIIDESGMPKERFSAEFPKEGPSILRIQQVVRGDSAAYFCASSLGLAGGPTNEQFFGPGTRLTVL.

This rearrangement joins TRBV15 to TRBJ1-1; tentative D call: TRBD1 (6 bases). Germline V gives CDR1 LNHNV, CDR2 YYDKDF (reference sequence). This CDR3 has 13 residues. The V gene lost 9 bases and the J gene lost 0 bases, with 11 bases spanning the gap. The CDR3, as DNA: TGTGCCACAACCGGGACATTGAACACTGAAGCTTTCTTT. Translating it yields CATTGTLNTEAFF.

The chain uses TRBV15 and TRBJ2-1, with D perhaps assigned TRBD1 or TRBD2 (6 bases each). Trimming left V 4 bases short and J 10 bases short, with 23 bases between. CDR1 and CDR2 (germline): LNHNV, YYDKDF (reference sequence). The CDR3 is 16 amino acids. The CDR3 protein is CATSIFRSGAAREQFF. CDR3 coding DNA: TGTGCCACCAGCATATTTCGATCGGGGGCCGCCCGCGAGCAGTTCTTC.

CDR3 amino acids: CASSLSGGQGRGYTF. CDR3 coding DNA: TGCGCCAGCAGCTTGTCGGGGGGACAGGGACGTGGCTACACCTTC. The rearrangement links TRBV5-1 to TRBJ1-2; 9 bases map to TRBD1. Germline V lookup: CDR1 SGHRS, CDR2 YFSETQ. This CDR3 is 15 amino acids long. J gave up 7 bases and V 1 base, and 8 bases lay outside the gene matches.

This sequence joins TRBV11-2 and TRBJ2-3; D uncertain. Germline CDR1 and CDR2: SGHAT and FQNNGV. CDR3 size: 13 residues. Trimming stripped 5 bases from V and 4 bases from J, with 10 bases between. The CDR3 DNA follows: TGTGCCAGCAGCCCCCCCTACTCAGATACGCAGTATTTT. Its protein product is CASSPPYSDTQYF. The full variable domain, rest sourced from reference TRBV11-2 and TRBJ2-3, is EAGVAQSPRYKIIEKRQSVAFWCNPISGHATLYWYQQILGQGPKLLIQFQNNGVVDDSQLPKDRFSAERLKGVDSTLKIQPAKLEDSAVYLCASSPPYSDTQYFGPGTRLTVL.

CDR3 bases: TGTGCCAGCAGCCCCCGACGGATCCGCCAAGATACGCAGTATTTT. Translation: CASSPRRIRQDTQYF. This sequence joins TRBV28 and TRBJ2-3; no reliable D call. Germline CDR1 reads MDHEN; CDR2 reads SYDVKM. The V end lost 6 bases, the J end lost 5 bases, and 18 bases lay between the germline ends. CDR3 length equals 15 residues.

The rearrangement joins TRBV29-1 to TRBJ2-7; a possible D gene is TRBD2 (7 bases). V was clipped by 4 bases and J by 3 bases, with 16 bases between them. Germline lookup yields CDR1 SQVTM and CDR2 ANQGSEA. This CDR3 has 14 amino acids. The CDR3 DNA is TGCAGCGTTGTAAGGGCGGGGGCCATCTACGAGCAGTACTTC. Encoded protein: CSVVRAGAIYEQYF.

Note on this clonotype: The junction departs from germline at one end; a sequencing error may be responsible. In nucleotides, the CDR3 is TGCAGTGCTAGAGATGCAGGACAGCTGAAGTTT. It is translated as CSARDAGQLKF. The chain employs TRBV20-1 and TRBJ1-3, with D perhaps matching TRBD1 (6 bases). Germline CDR1 DFQATT, CDR2 SNEGSKA (reference sequence). CDR3 length: 11 amino acids.

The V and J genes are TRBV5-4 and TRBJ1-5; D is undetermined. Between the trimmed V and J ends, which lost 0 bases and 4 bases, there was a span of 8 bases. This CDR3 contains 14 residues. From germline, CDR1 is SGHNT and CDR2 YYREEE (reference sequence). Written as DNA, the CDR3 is TGTGCCAGCAGCTTGGTCCCTGGAAATCAGCCCCAGCATTTT. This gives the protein CASSLVPGNQPQHF.

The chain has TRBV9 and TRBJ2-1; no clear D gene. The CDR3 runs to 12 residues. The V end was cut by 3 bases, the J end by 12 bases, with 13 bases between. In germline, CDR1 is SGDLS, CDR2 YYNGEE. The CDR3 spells CASSGDRAGQFF. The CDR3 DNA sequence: TGTGCCAGCAGCGGTGACCGGGCCGGGCAGTTCTTC. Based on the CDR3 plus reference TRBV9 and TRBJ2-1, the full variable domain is DSGVTQTPKHLITATGQRVTLRCSPRSGDLSVYWYQQSLDQGLQFLIQYYNGEERAKGNILERFSAQQFPDLHSELNLSSLELGDSALYFCASSGDRAGQFFGPGTRLTVL.

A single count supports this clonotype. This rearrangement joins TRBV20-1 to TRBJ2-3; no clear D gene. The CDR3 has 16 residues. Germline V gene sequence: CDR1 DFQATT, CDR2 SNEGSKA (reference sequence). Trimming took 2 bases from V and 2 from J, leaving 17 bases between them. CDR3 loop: CSARPPETLITDTQYF. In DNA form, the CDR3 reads TGCAGTGCTAGACCCCCGGAGACACTCATCACAGATACGCAGTATTTT.

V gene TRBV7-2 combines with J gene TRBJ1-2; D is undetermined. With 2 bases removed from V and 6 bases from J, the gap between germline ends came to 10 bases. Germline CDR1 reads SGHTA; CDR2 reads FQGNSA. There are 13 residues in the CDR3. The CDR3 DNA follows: TGTGCCAGCAGCTTACTGCTCCCTGATGGCTACACCTTC. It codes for CASSLLLPDGYTF.

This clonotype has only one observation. CDR3 bases: TGCAGTGCTAGAGACACCTCCTCTGGAAACACCATATATTTT. This gives the protein CSARDTSSGNTIYF. The V and J genes are TRBV20-1 and TRBJ1-3; D not certain. CDR3 length: 14 amino acids. Germline CDR1 is DFQATT and CDR2 is SNEGSKA (reference sequence). Trimming stripped 0 bases from V and 0 bases from J, with 6 bases between.

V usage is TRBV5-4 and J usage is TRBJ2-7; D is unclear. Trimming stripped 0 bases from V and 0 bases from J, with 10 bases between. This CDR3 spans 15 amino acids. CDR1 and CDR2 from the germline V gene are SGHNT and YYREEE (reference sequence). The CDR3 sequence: CASSLAPQSSYEQYF. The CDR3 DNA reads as TGTGCCAGCAGCTTGGCCCCGCAGAGCTCCTACGAGCAGTACTTC.

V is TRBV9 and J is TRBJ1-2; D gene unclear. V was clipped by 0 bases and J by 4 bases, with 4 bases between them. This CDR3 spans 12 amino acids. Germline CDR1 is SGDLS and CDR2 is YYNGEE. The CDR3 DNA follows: TGTGCCAGCAGCGTAGGTCCCTATGGCTACACCTTC. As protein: CASSVGPYGYTF.

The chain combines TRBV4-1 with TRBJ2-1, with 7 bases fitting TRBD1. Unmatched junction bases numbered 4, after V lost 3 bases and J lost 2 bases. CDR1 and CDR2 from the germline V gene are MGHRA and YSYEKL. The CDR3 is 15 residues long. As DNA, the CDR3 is TGCGCCAGCAGCCAGCCCGGGACAGCCTACAATGAGCAGTTCTTC. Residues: CASSQPGTAYNEQFF.

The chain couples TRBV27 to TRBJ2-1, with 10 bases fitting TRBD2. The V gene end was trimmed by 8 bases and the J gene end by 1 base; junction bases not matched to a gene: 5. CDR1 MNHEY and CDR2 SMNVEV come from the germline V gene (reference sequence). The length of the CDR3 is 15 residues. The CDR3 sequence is CASGLLAGSYNEQFF. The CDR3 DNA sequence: TGTGCCAGCGGGTTACTAGCGGGGTCCTACAATGAGCAGTTCTTC.

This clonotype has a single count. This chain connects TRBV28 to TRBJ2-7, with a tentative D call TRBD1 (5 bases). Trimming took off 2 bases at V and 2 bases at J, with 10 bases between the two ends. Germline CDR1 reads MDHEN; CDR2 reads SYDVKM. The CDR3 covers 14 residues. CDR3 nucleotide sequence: TGTGCCAGCAGTTTAGATTGGGGCGCCTACGAGCAGTACTTC. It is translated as CASSLDWGAYEQYF.

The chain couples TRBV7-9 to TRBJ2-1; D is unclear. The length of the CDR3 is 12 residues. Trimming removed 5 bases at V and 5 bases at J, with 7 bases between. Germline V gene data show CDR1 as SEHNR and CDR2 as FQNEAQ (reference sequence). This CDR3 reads CASSHQHNEQFF. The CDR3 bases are TGTGCCAGCAGCCATCAACACAATGAGCAGTTCTTC.

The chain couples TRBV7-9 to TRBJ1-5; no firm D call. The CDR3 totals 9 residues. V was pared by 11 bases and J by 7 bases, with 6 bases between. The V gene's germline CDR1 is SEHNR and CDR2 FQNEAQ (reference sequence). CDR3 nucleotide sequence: TGTGCCTCTGCCCAGCCCCAGCATTTT. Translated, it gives CASAQPQHF.

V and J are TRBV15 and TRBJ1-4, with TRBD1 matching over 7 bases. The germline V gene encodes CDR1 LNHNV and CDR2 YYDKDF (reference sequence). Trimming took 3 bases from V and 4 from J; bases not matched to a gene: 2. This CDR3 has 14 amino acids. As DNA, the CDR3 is TGTGCCACCAGCAGCCAGGGGGATAATGAAAAACTGTTTTTT. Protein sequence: CATSSQGDNEKLFF.